This T cell receptor (beta chain) was recorded in a study of T-cell reconstitution after alpha-beta-depleted transplantation in children. Study observations and caveats: T-cell counts and diversity at one year following transplant were attributed mainly to newly produced T cells. Several hundred expanded graft clones reportedly were the source of alpha-beta T cells about two months after transplant.

This clonotype was counted many times. Its specificity is not known. The V segment lost 5 bases and the J segment 3 bases; nucleotides outside the gene matches: 5. This CDR3 is 15 amino acids long. Germline assignment: CDR1 SGHTA and CDR2 FQGTGA. Preparation of the TCRbeta library used unique molecular identifiers. TCRdb reprocessed the PCR reads via MiXCR and lists one record per CDR3 protein. The sample records 85,000 to 120,000 distinct CDR3 sequences, 4.5% to 7.5% being singletons. The clonotype was recovered from a female patient between 2 and 15 years old who had a stem cell transplant for Fanconi anemia, so the T cells may come from the graft donor. V gene TRBV7-3 combines with J gene TRBJ2-2; 8 nucleotides line up with TRBD1. The sample consisted of PBMCs, mostly from graft donor cells, taken 60 days after TCRalphabeta/CD19-depleted stem cell transplant. The DNA of the CDR3 is TGTGCCAGCAGCCCAAGGACAGGGCACACCGGGGAGCTGTTTTTT. This encodes CASSPRTGHTGELFF.